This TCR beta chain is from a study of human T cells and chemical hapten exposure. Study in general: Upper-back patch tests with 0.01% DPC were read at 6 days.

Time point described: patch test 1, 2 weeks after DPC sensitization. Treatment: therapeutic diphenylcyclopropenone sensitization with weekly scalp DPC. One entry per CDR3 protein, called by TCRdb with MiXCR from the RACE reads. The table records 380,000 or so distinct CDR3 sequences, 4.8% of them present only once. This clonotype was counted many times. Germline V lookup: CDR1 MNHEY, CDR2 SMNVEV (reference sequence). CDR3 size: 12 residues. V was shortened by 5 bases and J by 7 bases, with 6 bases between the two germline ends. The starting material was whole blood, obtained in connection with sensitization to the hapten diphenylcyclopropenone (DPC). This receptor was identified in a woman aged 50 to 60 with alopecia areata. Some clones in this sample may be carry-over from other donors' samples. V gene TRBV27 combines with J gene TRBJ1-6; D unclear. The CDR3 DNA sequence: TGTGCCAGCAGTGACAAGAATTCACCCCTCCACTTT. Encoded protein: CASSDKNSPLHF.